A selection of T cell receptor beta chains follows, all from one sample in a study of CD4+ T cells in melanoma. The table came from immunoSEQ multiplex PCR; TCRdb's copy has only in-frame clones and leaves some out. This sample has about 110,000 clones, with about 92% found just once. The sequenced sample was peripheral blood. The receptors here all came from a human donor with melanoma. Both conserved end residues are part of each CDR3. Rows give clone size only sometimes, using once, few, many, or a class for an expanded clone.

clone size	V gene	J gene	CDR3 protein
NA	TRBV5-4	TRBJ1-1	CASSLQTGFNVAFF
NA	TRBV6-1	TRBJ1-6	CASSGPGGASSPLHF
NA	TRBV6-1	TRBJ2-5	CASMRYFQETQYF
NA	TRBV5-4	TRBJ2-1	CASSLDVRPYNEQFF
NA	TRBV28	TRBJ2-7	CASSLSSKGYSYEQYF
NA	TRBV9	TRBJ2-5	CASSENPGSKQETQYF
NA	TRBV9	TRBJ1-1	CASSVWTGNTEAFF
NA	TRBV18	TRBJ1-5	CASSPRHQGGNQPQHF
NA	TRBV11-3	TRBJ2-3	CASSSKAGTGVPDTQYF
NA	TRBV4-1	TRBJ1-5	CASSPGQGRDQPQHF
NA	TRBV5-6	TRBJ2-1	CASSSGWTQFF
NA	TRBV14	TRBJ1-6	CASSQDPGYNSPLHF
once	TRBV6-5	TRBJ1-3	CASSYSGTGGNTIYF
NA	TRBV6-5	TRBJ1-5	CASRPPNQPQHF
NA	TRBV7-2	TRBJ2-7	CASSLDWSSYEQYF
NA	TRBV11-2	TRBJ2-2	CASSLGLRGNTGELFF
NA	TRBV28	TRBJ2-7	CASRGDSTYEQYF
NA	TRBV7-2	TRBJ2-2	CASSSSGGATGELFF
NA	TRBV7-9	TRBJ1-1	CASSTGQGNTEAFF
NA	TRBV11-2	TRBJ1-5	CASSSGEGQGNQPQHF
NA	TRBV2	TRBJ2-5	CASSEEGGGGEETQYF
NA	TRBV7-6	TRBJ1-6	CASSPALSTATYNSPLHF
NA	TRBV30	TRBJ2-1	CAWEDPGEQFF
NA	TRBV6-5	TRBJ2-7	CASSYSRSSYEQYF
NA	TRBV5-6	TRBJ1-1	CASSSKARGLQAFF
NA	TRBV5-1	TRBJ2-6	CASSLEAGANVLTF
NA	TRBV4-3	TRBJ2-1	CASSQDHSGQREFF
NA	TRBV7-9	TRBJ1-3	CASSMGRLNTIYF
NA	TRBV2	TRBJ2-2	CASSDEREVGELFF
NA	TRBV7-9	TRBJ1-1	CASSLGVEGGRLEGFF
NA	TRBV23-1	TRBJ1-4	CASSQQGLVEKLFF
once	TRBV2	TRBJ1-2	CASRRQGSYGYTF
once	TRBV20-1	TRBJ2-7	CSARIFYEQYF
NA	TRBV7-8	TRBJ2-2	CASSPRQDTGELFF
NA	TRBV5-4	TRBJ2-5	CASSFWTGQETQYF
NA	TRBV9	TRBJ2-2	CASSVLAAQTTGELFF
NA	TRBV6-1	TRBJ1-5	CASSQDRGVRPQHF
NA	TRBV5-4	TRBJ1-2	CASSTSGQGHGYTF
NA	TRBV7-8	TRBJ1-5	CASSLASNQPQHF
NA	TRBV6-1	TRBJ2-5	CASRGALEVGDQYF